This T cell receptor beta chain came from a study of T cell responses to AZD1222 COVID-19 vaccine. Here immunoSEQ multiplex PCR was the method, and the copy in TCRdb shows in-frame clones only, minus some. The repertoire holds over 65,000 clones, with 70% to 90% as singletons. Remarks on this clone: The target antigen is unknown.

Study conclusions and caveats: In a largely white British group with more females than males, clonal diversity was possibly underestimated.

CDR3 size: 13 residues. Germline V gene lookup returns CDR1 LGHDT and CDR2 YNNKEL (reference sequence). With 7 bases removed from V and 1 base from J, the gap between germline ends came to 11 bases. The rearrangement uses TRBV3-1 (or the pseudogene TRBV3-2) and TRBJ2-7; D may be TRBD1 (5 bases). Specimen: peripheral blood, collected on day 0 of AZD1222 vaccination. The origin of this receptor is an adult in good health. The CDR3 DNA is TGTGCCAGCAACCTTCAGGGATCCTACGAGCAGTACTTC. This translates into CASNLQGSYEQYF.